This entry is about one TCR beta chain. The antigen is undetermined. The naive CD8 population came from CD45RO-negative cells selected for CCR7, without terminally differentiated effector memory CD45RA+ cells. The source of the sample is a study of shared clonotypes between healthy human individuals. Findings of the study overall: The expectation was that sequencing depth would affect clonotype sharing among donors. Inspection by rarefaction showed sorted-subset sequencing to be incomplete despite large depth.

Profiled with immunoSEQ multiplex PCR; TCRdb holds only in-frame clones, not every one. The repertoire holds 800,000 or so clones, with roughly 96% as singletons. This receptor was obtained from a man aged 25-45 years in good health. What was sequenced was naive CD8+ T cells sorted from blood.

The DNA for the CDR3 is TGTGCCATCAGTGGGGACGGACGGGACACTGAAGCTTTCTTT. Its protein product is CAISGDGRDTEAFF. This rearrangement joins TRBV10-3 to TRBJ1-1; a weak D match, TRBD1 (5 bases). Looked up from germline, CDR1 is ENHRY and CDR2 is SYGVKD. The CDR3 is 14 residues long. V shed 4 bases and J shed 3 bases, with 12 bases lying between them.